Below, one T cell receptor (beta chain) is given with its context. What it binds is not known. All the patients suffered relapse after autologous stem cell transplantation, and brentuximab vedotin exposure differed. This sample was included in a study of PD-1 blockade in classical Hodgkin lymphoma. Study information: Patients were administered nivolumab (3 mg/kg intravenously) every 2 weeks. General study results and limits: The repertoire differences lack a defined cause, possibly disease activity or prior therapy.

The assay was immunoSEQ multiplex PCR, and TCRdb's table has in-frame clones only and misses some. The repertoire consists of about 40,000 clones, with about three quarters occurring once and the leading ten covering approximately 11%. The source was peripheral blood mononuclear cells (PBMCs), collected at baseline. The sequence derives from a human donor with classical Hodgkin lymphoma.

The CDR3 DNA sequence: TGCGCCAGCAGCCTCGACAGTGGGGGGACAGATACGCAGTATTTT. Its translation is CASSLDSGGTDTQYF. The genes are TRBV4-1 and TRBJ2-3, with D possibly matching TRBD2 (6 bases). CDR1 and CDR2 from the germline V gene are MGHRA and YSYEKL. V was clipped by 4 bases and J by 3 bases, with 14 bases between them. The CDR3 runs 15 residues.